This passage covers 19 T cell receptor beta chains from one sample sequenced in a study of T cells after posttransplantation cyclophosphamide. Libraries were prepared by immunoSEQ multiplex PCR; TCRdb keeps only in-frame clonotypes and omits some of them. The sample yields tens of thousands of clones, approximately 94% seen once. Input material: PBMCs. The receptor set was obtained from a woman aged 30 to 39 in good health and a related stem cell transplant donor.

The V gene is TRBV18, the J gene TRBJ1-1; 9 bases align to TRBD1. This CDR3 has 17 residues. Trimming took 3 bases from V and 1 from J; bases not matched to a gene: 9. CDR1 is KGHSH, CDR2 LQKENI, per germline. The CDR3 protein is CASSPALPGQGNTEAFF. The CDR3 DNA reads TGTGCCAGCTCACCCGCCCTCCCGGGACAGGGGAACACTGAAGCTTTCTTT.

The DNA of the CDR3 is TGTGCCAGCAGCGTCTCTAGCGGGGGGCCAATCCACGAGCAGTACTTC. Its translation is CASSVSSGGPIHEQYF. The chain carries TRBV9 and TRBJ2-7, with 11 bases matching TRBD2. There are 16 residues in the CDR3. Trimming at V came to 2 bases and at J to 5 bases, leaving 9 bases not matched to a gene. Germline CDR1 SGDLS, CDR2 YYNGEE. The full variable domain, rest sourced from reference TRBV9 and TRBJ2-7, is DSGVTQTPKHLITATGQRVTLRCSPRSGDLSVYWYQQSLDQGLQFLIQYYNGEERAKGNILERFSAQQFPDLHSELNLSSLELGDSALYFCASSVSSGGPIHEQYFGPGTRLTVT.

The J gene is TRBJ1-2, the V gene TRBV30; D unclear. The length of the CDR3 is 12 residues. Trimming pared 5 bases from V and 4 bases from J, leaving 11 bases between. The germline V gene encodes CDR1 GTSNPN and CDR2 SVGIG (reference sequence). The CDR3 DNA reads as TGTGCCTGGTCTGGGTCGGGCTATGGCTACACCTTC. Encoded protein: CAWSGSGYGYTF. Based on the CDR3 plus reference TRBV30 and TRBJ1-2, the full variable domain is SQTIHQWPATLVQPVGSPLSLECTVEGTSNPNLYWYRQAAGRGLQLLFYSVGIGQISSEVPQNLSASRPQDRQFILSSKKLLLSDSGFYLCAWSGSGYGYTFGSGTRLTVV.

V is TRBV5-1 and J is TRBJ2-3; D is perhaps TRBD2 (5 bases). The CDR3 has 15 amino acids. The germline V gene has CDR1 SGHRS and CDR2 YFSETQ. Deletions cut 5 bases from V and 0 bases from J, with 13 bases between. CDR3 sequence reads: CASRAQRLSTDTQYF. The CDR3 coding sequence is TGCGCCAGCAGGGCCCAGCGGCTAAGCACAGATACGCAGTATTTT.

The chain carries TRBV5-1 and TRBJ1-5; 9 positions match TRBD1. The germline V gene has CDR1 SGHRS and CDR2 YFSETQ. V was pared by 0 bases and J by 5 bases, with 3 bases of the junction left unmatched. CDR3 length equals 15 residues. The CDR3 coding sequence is TGCGCCAGCAGCTTGGGACAGGGGGACTATCAGCCCCAGCATTTT. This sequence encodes CASSLGQGDYQPQHF.

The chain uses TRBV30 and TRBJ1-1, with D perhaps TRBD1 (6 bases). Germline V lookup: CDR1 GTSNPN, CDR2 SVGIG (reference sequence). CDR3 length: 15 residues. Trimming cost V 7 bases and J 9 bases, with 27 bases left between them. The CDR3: CASMDQGTRYWKAFF. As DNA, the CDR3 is TGTGCCTCGATGGACCAGGGGACACGATATTGGAAAGCTTTCTTT.

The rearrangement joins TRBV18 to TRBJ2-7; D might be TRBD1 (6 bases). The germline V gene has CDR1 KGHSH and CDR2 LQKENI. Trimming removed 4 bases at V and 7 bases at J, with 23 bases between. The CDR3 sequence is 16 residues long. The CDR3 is CASSLIRGPPSDEQYF. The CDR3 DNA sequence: TGTGCCAGCTCACTTATCAGGGGCCCCCCGTCGGATGAGCAGTACTTC.

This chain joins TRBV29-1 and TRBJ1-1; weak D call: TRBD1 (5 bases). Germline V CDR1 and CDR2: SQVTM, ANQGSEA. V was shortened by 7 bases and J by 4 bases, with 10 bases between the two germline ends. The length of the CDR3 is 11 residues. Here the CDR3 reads CSAYRSTEAFF. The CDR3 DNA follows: TGCAGCGCTTACAGGAGCACTGAAGCTTTCTTT.

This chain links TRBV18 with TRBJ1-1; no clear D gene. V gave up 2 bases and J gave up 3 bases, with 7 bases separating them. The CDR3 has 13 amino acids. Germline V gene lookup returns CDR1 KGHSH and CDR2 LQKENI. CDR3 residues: CASSPRRDTEAFF. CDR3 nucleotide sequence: TGTGCCAGCTCACCAAGACGGGACACTGAAGCTTTCTTT.

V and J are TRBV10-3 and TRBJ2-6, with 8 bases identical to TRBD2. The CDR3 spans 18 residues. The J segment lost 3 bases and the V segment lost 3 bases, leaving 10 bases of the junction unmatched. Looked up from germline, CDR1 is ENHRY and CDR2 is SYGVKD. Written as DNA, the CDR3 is TGTGCCATCAGTGATCCGACGGGGGGGCGAAGTGGGGCCAACGTCCTGACTTTC. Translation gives CAISDPTGGRSGANVLTF.

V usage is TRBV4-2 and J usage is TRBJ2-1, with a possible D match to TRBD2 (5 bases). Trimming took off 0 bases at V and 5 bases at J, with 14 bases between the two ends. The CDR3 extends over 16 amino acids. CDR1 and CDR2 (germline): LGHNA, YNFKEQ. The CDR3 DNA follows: TGTGCCAGCAGCCAAGAAACGGGTAGCGCCCACAATGAGCAGTTCTTC. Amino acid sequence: CASSQETGSAHNEQFF.

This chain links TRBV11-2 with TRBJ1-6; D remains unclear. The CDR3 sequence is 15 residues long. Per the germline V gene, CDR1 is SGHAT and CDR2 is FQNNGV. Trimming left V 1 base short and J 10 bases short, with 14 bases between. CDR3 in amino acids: CASSLVRGRVSPLHF. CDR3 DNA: TGTGCCAGCAGCTTAGTCCGGGGTCGAGTCTCACCCCTCCACTTT.

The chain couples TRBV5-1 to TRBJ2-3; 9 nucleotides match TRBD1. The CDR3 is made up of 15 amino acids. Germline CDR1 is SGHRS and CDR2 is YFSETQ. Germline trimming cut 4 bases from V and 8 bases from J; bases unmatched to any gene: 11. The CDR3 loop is CASSTRTGDSGTQYF. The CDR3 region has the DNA TGCGCCAGCAGCACACGGACAGGGGATTCTGGTACGCAGTATTTT.

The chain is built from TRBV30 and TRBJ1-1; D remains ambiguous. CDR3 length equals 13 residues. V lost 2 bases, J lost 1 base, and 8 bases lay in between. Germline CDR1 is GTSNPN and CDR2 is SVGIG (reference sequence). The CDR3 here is CAWSRQQNTEAFF. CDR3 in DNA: TGTGCCTGGAGTCGACAACAGAACACTGAAGCTTTCTTT.

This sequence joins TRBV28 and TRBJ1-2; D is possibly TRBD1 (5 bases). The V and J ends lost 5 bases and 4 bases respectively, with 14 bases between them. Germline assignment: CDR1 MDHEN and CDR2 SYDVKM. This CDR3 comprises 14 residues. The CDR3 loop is CASSPWDSGYGYTF. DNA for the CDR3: TGTGCCAGCAGTCCGTGGGACTCGGGCTATGGCTACACCTTC.

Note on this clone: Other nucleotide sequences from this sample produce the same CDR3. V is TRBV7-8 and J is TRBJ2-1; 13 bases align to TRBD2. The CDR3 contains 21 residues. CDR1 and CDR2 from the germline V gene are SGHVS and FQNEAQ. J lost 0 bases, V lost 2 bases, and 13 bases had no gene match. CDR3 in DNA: TGTGCCAGCAGCTTATCCCGACAGGGGGGGACTAGCGGGGACTCCTACAATGAGCAGTTCTTC. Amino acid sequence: CASSLSRQGGTSGDSYNEQFF.

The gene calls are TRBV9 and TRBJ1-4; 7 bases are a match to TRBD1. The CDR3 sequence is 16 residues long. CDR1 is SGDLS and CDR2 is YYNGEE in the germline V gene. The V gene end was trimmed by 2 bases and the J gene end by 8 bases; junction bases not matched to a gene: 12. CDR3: CASSVSPGTVPEKLFF. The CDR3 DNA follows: TGTGCCAGCAGCGTTTCGCCCGGGACAGTCCCCGAAAAACTGTTTTTT.

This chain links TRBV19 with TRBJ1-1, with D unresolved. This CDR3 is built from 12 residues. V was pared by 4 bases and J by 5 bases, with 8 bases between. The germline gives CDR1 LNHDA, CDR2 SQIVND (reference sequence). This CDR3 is CASSNPVTEAFF. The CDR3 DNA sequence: TGTGCCAGTAGTAATCCGGTTACTGAAGCTTTCTTT.

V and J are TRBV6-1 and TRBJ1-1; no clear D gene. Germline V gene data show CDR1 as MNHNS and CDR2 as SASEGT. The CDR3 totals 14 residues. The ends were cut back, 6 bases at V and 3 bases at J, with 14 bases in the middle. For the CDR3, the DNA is TGTGCCAGCAGGAACTTTCCTGCGGACACTGAAGCTTTCTTT. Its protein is CASRNFPADTEAFF.